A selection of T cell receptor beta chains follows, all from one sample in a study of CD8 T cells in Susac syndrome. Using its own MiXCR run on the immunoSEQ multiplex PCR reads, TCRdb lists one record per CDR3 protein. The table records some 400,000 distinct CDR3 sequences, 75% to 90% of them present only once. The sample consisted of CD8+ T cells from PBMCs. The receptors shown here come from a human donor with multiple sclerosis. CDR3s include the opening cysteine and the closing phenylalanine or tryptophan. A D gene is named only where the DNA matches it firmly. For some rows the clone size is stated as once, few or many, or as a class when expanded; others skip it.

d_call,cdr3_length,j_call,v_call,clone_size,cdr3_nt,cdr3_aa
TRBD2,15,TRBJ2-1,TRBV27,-,TGTGCCAGCAGTTCGCCCCGCGGGGGGGGTTATGAGCAGTTCTTC,CASSSPRGGGYEQFF
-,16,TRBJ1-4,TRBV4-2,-,TGTGCCAGCAGCGATAGACCCCGGGGAATAAATGAAAAACTGTTTTTT,CASSDRPRGINEKLFF
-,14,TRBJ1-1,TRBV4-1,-,TGCGCCAGCAGCCAAGATGAGCTAAGAACTGAAGCTTTCTTT,CASSQDELRTEAFF
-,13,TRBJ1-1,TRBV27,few,TGTGCCAGCAGTTTAGGGGGCATGACTGAAGCTTTCTTT,CASSLGGMTEAFF
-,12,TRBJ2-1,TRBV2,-,TGTGCCACCTTGGACAGCTACAATGAGCAGTTCTTC,CATLDSYNEQFF
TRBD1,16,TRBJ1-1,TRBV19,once,TGTGCCAGTAGTATTCCGGGACAGTTGATGAACACTGAAGCTTTCTTT,CASSIPGQLMNTEAFF
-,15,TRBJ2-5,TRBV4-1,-,TGCGCCAGCAGCCAAGTCGACAATAGTGTAGAGACCCAGTACTTC,CASSQVDNSVETQYF
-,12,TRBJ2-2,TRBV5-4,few,TGTGCCAGCAGCTTAGGAGACGGGGAGCTGTTTTTT,CASSLGDGELFF
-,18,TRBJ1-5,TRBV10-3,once,TGTGCCATCAGTGAGTCGTTCGGGGGCGCCGGTAGCAATCAGCCCCAGCATTTT,CAISESFGGAGSNQPQHF
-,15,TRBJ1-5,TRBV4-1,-,TGCGCCAGCAGCCAAGAACGGCAGGGGACTCAGCCCCAGCATTTT,CASSQERQGTQPQHF
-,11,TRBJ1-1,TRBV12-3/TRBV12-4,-,TGTGCCAGCAACCTCGACACTGAAGCTTTCTTT,CASNLDTEAFF
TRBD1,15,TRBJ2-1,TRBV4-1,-,TGCGCCAGCAGCCAAGGGACAGGGCCCTATGGTGAGCAGTTCTTC,CASSQGTGPYGEQFF
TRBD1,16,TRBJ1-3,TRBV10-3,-,TGTGCCATCAGTACTTACCCCGGGACAGAAGGAAACACCATATATTTT,CAISTYPGTEGNTIYF
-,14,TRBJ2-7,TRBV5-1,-,TGCGCCAGCAGCGCGACAGAGACTACCTACGAGCAGTACTTC,CASSATETTYEQYF
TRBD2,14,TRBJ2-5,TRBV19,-,TGTGCCAGTAGTATGACTAGCGGCCAAGAGACCCAGTACTTC,CASSMTSGQETQYF
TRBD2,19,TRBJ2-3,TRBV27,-,TGTGCCAGCAGTATCCTACTAGCGGGAGGACCATCTAGCACAGATACGCAGTATTTT,CASSILLAGGPSSTDTQYF
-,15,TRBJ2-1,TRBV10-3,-,TGTGCCACCCTCGATGCGGGGAATGGGTTCAATGAGCAGTTCTTC,CATLDAGNGFNEQFF
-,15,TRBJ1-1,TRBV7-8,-,TGTGCCAGCAGCGTGACAGGCCCCGCCAGCACTGAAGCTTTCTTT,CASSVTGPASTEAFF
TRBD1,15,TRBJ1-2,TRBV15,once,TGTGCCACCAGCAGAGTCGGGACAGGGGATGGAGGCTACACCTTC,CATSRVGTGDGGYTF
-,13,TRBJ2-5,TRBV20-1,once,TGCAGTGCTAGGTGGGGTCAGCGGGAGACCCAGTACTTC,CSARWGQRETQYF
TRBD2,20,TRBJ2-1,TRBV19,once,TGTGCCAGTAGTATAGAGGGCCCAAAATGGCTAGCGGGGGGTCGCAATGAGCAGTTCTTC,CASSIEGPKWLAGGRNEQFF
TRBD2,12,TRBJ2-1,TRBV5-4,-,TGTGCCAGCAGCTGGGGACTTTTACGGGGGGAATTC,CASSWGLLRGEF
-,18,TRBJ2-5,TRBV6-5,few,TGTGCCAGCAGTTACGTCCCTCTAAATGTTCCTCAGGGAGAGACCCAGTACTTC,CASSYVPLNVPQGETQYF
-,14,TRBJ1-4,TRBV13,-,TGTGCCAGCAGCTTACAACTCTGGGGCGAAAAACTGTTTTTT,CASSLQLWGEKLFF
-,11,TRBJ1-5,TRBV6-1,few,TGTGCCAGCGGGCCGGCCGGGCCCCAGCATTTT,CASGPAGPQHF
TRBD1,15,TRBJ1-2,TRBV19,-,TGTGCCAGTAGTCCGTCAACAGGGGGCGGCTATGGCTACACCTTC,CASSPSTGGGYGYTF
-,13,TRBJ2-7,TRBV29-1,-,TGCAGCGCCGCCGGGGGACAGATCTACGAGCAGTACTTC,CSAAGGQIYEQYF
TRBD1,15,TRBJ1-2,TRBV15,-,TGTGCCACCAGCAGTTCCGACAGGGAGTTCTTTAGCTACACCTTC,CATSSSDREFFSYTF
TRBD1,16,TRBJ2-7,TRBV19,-,TGTGCCAGTAGTATAGGAAGAAGACAGGGGCCCTACGAGCAGTACTTC,CASSIGRRQGPYEQYF
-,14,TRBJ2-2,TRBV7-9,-,TGTGCCAGCAGCTTTTATGAAGGTACCGGGAAGCTGTTTTTT,CASSFYEGTGKLFF
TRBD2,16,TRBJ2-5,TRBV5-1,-,TGCGCCAGCAGCTTGGGCCCTAGCGGACACCAAGAGACCCAGTACTTC,CASSLGPSGHQETQYF
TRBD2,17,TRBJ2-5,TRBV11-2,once,TGTGCCAGCAGCTCTTATTCTAGCGGGGGGGCCAAAGAGACCCAGTACTTC,CASSSYSSGGAKETQYF
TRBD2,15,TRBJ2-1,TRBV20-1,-,TGCAGTGCTAGAGAACGGACTAGCGGTTACAATGAGCAGTTCTTC,CSARERTSGYNEQFF
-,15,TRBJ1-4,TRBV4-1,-,TGCGCCAGCAGCCAAGAATCGGCAGGGAGTGAAAAACTGTTTTTT,CASSQESAGSEKLFF
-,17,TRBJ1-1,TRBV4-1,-,TGCGCCAGCAGCCAAGGTCCCTTCGCGGGGTACAACACTGAAGCTTTCTTT,CASSQGPFAGYNTEAFF
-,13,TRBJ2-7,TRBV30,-,TGTGCCTGGAGTGTGGGGGGGCTACGCGAGCAGTACTTC,CAWSVGGLREQYF
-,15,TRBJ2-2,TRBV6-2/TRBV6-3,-,TGTGCCAGCCGCGCGAGGGCAGGGTCGACCGGGGAGCTGTTTTTT,CASRARAGSTGELFF
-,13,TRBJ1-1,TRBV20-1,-,TGCAGTGCCCGCTCACTCGGGAACACTGAAGCTTTCTTT,CSARSLGNTEAFF
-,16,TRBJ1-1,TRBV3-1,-,TGTGCCAGCAGCCAAGATTCGGTGGACGTAGGCACTGAAGCTTTCTTT,CASSQDSVDVGTEAFF
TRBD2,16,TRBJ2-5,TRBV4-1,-,TGCGCCAGCAGCCAAGCGGGACTAGCGGGAGTTGAGACCCAGTACTTC,CASSQAGLAGVETQYF
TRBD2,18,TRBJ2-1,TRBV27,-,TGTGCCAGCAGTTTACCCGGACTAGCGGGATCTTTCAACCATGAGCAGTTCTTC,CASSLPGLAGSFNHEQFF
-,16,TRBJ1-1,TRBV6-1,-,TGTGCCAGCAGTGGAGCCCTGCAGACGTTGAACACTGAAGCTTTCTTT,CASSGALQTLNTEAFF
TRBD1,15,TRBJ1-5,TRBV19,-,TGTGCCAGTAGTATAGGGTCAGGGGGCCTTCAGCCCCAGCATTTT,CASSIGSGGLQPQHF
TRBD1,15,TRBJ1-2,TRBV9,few,TGTGCCAGCGGGACAGCCGGGACAGAGAACTATGGCTACACCTTC,CASGTAGTENYGYTF
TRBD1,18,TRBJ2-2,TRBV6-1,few,TGTGCCAGCAGTGAAGGGACAGGGGGCGACGGGGGCACCGGGGAGCTGTTTTTT,CASSEGTGGDGGTGELFF
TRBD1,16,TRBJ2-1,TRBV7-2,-,TGTGCCAGCAGCTTAGGCCGGGGACAGACCTACAATGAGCAGTTCTTC,CASSLGRGQTYNEQFF
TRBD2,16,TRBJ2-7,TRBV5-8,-,TGTGCCAGCAGCTTGATTGGGGAGGGAGGGGCGTACGAGCAGTACTTC,CASSLIGEGGAYEQYF
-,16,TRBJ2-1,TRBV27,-,TGTGCCAGCAGTCAGCAAGATACGGGTGTGTACAATGAGCAGTTCTTC,CASSQQDTGVYNEQFF
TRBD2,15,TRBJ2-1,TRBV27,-,TGTGCCAGCAGTGCAACTAGCGGGGGGCCCTGGGAGCAGTTCTTC,CASSATSGGPWEQFF
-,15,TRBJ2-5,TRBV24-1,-,TGTGCCACCAGTGATTCTGGGGGACCCAGAGAGACCCAGTACTTC,CATSDSGGPRETQYF